Listed below are T cell receptor beta chains from one sample, sequenced in a study of blood T cell repertoires in COVID-19. Using immunoSEQ multiplex PCR, the repertoire was profiled, and TCRdb retains in-frame clones only, with some absent. The sample includes about 140,000 clones, roughly 80% of them seen just once. Specimen: peripheral blood. Receptors were obtained from a woman aged 45 to 65 with active or convalescent COVID-19. CDR3s leave out the opening cysteine and the closing phenylalanine or tryptophan. Clone size appears in some rows only: once, few, many, or a class for an expanded clone.

J gene: TRBJ1-3; clone size: .; V gene: TRBV5-1; CDR3 protein: ASSLGGSTGNTIY
J gene: TRBJ1-6; clone size: .; V gene: TRBV23-1; CDR3 protein: ASRSLHSGSYSSYNSPLH
J gene: TRBJ2-7; clone size: .; V gene: TRBV11-2; CDR3 protein: ASSIGQGKVEQY
J gene: TRBJ2-3; clone size: .; V gene: TRBV27; CDR3 protein: ASSLAKAGNTDTQY
J gene: TRBJ2-2; clone size: .; V gene: TRBV7-3; CDR3 protein: ASSLKTGSNTGELF
J gene: TRBJ1-2; clone size: .; V gene: TRBV6-5; CDR3 protein: ASSYPEQGANYGYT
J gene: TRBJ1-1; clone size: few; V gene: TRBV21-1; CDR3 protein: ASSRGQPIRNTEAF
J gene: TRBJ2-3; clone size: .; V gene: TRBV4-2; CDR3 protein: ASSQAGAGDTQY
J gene: TRBJ2-1; clone size: .; V gene: TRBV19; CDR3 protein: ASSIAPASGEYNEQF
J gene: TRBJ1-1; clone size: .; V gene: TRBV7-6; CDR3 protein: ASSYSTGLNTEAF